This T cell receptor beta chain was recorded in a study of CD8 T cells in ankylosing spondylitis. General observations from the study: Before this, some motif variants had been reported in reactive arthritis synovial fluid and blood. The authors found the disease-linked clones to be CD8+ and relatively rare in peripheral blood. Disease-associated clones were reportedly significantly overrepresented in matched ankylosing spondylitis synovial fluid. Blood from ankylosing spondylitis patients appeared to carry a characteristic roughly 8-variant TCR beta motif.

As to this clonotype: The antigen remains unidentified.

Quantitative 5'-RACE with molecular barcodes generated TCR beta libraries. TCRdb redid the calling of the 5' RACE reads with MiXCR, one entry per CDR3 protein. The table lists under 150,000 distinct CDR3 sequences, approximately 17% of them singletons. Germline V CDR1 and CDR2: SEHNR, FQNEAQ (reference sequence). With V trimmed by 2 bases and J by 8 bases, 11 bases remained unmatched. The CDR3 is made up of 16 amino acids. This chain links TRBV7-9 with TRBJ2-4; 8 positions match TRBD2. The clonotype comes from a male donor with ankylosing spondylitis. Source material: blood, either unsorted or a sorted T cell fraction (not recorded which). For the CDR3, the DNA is TGTGCCAGCAGCTTAACAGGTGGTCTCGGGAGGGACATTCAGTACTTC. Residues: CASSLTGGLGRDIQYF.